Below are 5 T cell receptor beta chains sequenced from a single sample in a study of identical twins. In TCRdb, the 5' RACE reads were re-called with MiXCR into one record per CDR3 protein. Found here are about 240,000 distinct CDR3 sequences, roughly 7.5% of them singletons; the top ten hold about 5.8%. The sample was also linked to a second study, of yellow fever vaccine responses in identical twins.

The sample comprised CD8+ T cells sorted from blood. These receptors all come from a woman in her late teens or twenties in good health.

The rearrangement uses TRBV11-2 and TRBJ2-1; 9 bases fit TRBD2. This CDR3 spans 17 amino acids. Germline values: CDR1 SGHAT, CDR2 FQNNGV. Trimming at V came to 5 bases and at J to 1 base, leaving 9 bases not matched to a gene. The CDR3 sequence: CASSASISGSSYNEQFF. The CDR3, as DNA: TGTGCCAGCAGCGCCAGTATTAGCGGGAGTTCCTACAATGAGCAGTTCTTC.

V gene TRBV3-1 combines with J gene TRBJ2-1; D uncertain. The germline gives CDR1 LGHDT, CDR2 YNNKEL (reference sequence). There are 17 residues in the CDR3. V was shortened by 2 bases and J by 0 bases, with 14 bases between the two germline ends. CDR3 nucleotide sequence: TGTGCCAGCAGCCAAATCCCGCCGGTGACCTCCTACAATGAGCAGTTCTTC. It codes for CASSQIPPVTSYNEQFF.

This clonotype was seen ten or more times. This chain uses TRBV29-1 with TRBJ2-7, with 8 bases lining up with TRBD2. The CDR3 extends over 13 amino acids. Germline CDR1 and CDR2: SQVTM and ANQGSEA. The V segment lost 5 bases and the J segment 4 bases; nucleotides outside the gene matches: 7. CDR3 protein: CSVSGGKSYEQYF. The CDR3 coding sequence is TGCAGCGTTAGCGGGGGAAAGAGTTACGAGCAGTACTTC.

The chain combines TRBV7-7 with TRBJ2-1; no definite D call. The CDR3 consists of 16 residues. V lost 5 bases to trimming and J lost 0 bases, with 14 bases between them. CDR1 SSHAT and CDR2 FNYEAQ come from the germline V gene (reference sequence). The chain's CDR3 is CASSPLGSTSYNEQFF. The CDR3 DNA reads as TGTGCCAGCAGCCCACTGGGCTCTACCTCCTACAATGAGCAGTTCTTC. The full variable domain, its missing parts supplied by reference TRBV7-7 and TRBJ2-1, is GAGVSQSPRYKVTKRGQDVTLRCDPISSHATLYWYQQALGQGPEFLTYFNYEAQPDKSGLPSDRFSAERPEGSISTLTIQRTEQRDSAMYRCASSPLGSTSYNEQFFGPGTRLTVL.

The CDR3 DNA sequence: TGCAGTGCTTCTAGCACAGGGTTTTACGAGCAGTACGTC. Its translation: CSASSTGFYEQYV. The chain is built from TRBV20-1 and TRBJ2-7; TRBD1 might be the D (6 bases). Trimming cost V 5 bases and J 4 bases, with 15 bases left between them. The CDR3 has 13 residues. Germline CDR1 DFQATT, CDR2 SNEGSKA (reference sequence).